Sequencing of this TCR beta chain was carried out in a study of blood T cell repertoires in COVID-19. Background on the study: PBMCs, B-cell-depleted T cells, or T cells were the source of the cDNA or gDNA that made up the material.

CDR1 is SNHLY, CDR2 FYNNEI, per germline. Trimming removed 7 bases from V and 1 base from J, with 20 bases in between. The CDR3 runs to 16 residues. Per the authors' pipeline: Nucleated cell number was recorded as an estimate derived from reference gene primer amplification. Sequenced by immunoSEQ multiplex PCR; TCRdb stores in-frame clones only, minus some. Clone size and V and J calls were adopted from that table, with D and trimming inferred from the DNA. Of about 210,000 clones listed, around nine tenths are singletons. Sample: peripheral blood. J is TRBJ2-7 and V is TRBV2, with D hard to call. The receptor was isolated from a man aged 55 to 70 with acute or convalescent COVID-19. This CDR3 is CASIEAQSHLSYEQYF. In DNA form, the CDR3 reads TGTGCCAGCATCGAGGCCCAGTCCCACTTATCCTACGAGCAGTACTTC.